This record covers a single T cell receptor (beta chain). The antigen remains unidentified. Profiled with immunoSEQ multiplex PCR; TCRdb holds only in-frame clones, not every one. The sample contains 280,000 or so clones, around nine tenths of which appear only once. While the first cohort had about 610 subjects, the donors belonged to the separate validation cohort of about 130 subjects. The sample is drawn from a study of cytomegalovirus exposure and HLA in healthy donors. Study-level results: Researchers reported that a few CMV-associated chains were confirmed in vitro as CMV antigen-specific.

The specimen sequenced was PBMCs. This TCR came from a woman aged 18-30 years in good health and CMV-seronegative.

The CDR3 protein is CASSEWGQGALRTEAFF. The CDR3 nucleotides are TGTGCCAGCAGTGAATGGGGTCAGGGGGCGTTGAGAACTGAAGCTTTCTTT. The J gene is TRBJ1-1, the V gene TRBV6-1; the match to TRBD1 covers 8 bases. Germline-derived CDR1 and CDR2 are MNHNS and SASEGT. The CDR3 totals 17 residues. Trimming took 2 bases from V and 5 from J; bases not matched to a gene: 13.